This T cell receptor (beta chain) was documented in a study of CD8+CD57+ T cells in acquired aplastic anemia. V lost 6 bases and J lost 0; bases outside the gene matches: 0. The CDR3 consists of 14 residues. Profiling of TCR beta VDJ combinations and CDR3 sequences used genomic DNA as template. Each CDR3 protein is one row after TCRdb ran MiXCR on the reads. The sample has some 170,000 distinct CDR3 sequences, roughly three fifths seen once. Patients picked for sequencing had shown CD8+CD57+ cell expansion detected by flow cytometry. The sequenced material came from sorted CD4+, CD8+, or CD8+CD57+ T cells (not recorded which) from PBMCs. The gene calls are TRBV12-3 or TRBV12-4 and TRBJ2-3; 10 bases are shared with TRBD2. The clonotype comes from a human donor with aplastic anemia. CDR3 protein: CASRLAGSTDTQYF. The CDR3 DNA follows: TGTGCCAGCAGACTAGCGGGGAGCACAGATACGCAGTATTTT.